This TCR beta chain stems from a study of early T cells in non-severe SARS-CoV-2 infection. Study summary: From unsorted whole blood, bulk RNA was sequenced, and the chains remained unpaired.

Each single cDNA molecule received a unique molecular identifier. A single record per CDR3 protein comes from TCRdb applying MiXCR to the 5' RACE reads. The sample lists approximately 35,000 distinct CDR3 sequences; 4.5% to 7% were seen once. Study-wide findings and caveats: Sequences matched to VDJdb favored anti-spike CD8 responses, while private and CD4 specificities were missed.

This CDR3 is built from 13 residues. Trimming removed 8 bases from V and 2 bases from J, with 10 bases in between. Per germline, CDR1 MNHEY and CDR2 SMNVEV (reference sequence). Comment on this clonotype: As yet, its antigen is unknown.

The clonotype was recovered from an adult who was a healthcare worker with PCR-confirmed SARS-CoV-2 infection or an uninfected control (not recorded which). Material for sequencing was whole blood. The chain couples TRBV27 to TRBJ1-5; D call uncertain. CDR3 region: CASSFLGNQPQHF. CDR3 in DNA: TGTGCCAGCTCATTCTTGGGCAATCAGCCCCAGCATTTT.